Listed below are T cell receptor beta chains from one sample, sequenced in a study of beta chain features in type 1 diabetes. Generated by immunoSEQ multiplex PCR, the TCRdb table keeps only in-frame clones and is missing some. The data contain fewer than 350,000 clones, roughly 15% of them singletons. Material: naive CD4+ T cells from blood. The receptors shown here come from a man between 18 and 29 years old with type 1 diabetes. Both conserved end residues are part of each CDR3. D genes are given only for firm matches. Only part of the rows carry a size: once, few, many, or a class if the clone is expanded.

TRBJ2-3,TRBD2,17,TRBV11-2,NA,TGTGCCAGCAGCTTAAGGGGGACTAGCGGAGGCGGGGGTACGCAGTATTTT,CASSLRGTSGGGGTQYF
TRBJ2-7,TRBD1,15,TRBV4-1,NA,TGCGCCAGCAGCCAGGGGGGACAGGTTTACTACGAGCAGTACTTC,CASSQGGQVYYEQYF
TRBJ2-7,TRBD1,15,TRBV5-4,few,TGTGCCAGCAGCCGCCGGGACAGGGGGCCCTACGAGCAGTACTTC,CASSRRDRGPYEQYF
TRBJ2-5,TRBD2,14,TRBV5-4,few,TGTGCCAGCATAGCAGCGGGAGCCAAAGAGACCCAGTACTTC,CASIAAGAKETQYF
TRBJ1-1,NA,13,TRBV4-3,few,TGCGCCAGCAGCCAAGATGCAGGGTTAGAAGCTTTCTTT,CASSQDAGLEAFF
TRBJ2-3,NA,13,TRBV9,NA,TGTGCCAGCAGCGTCCAGGTTGCAGATACGCAGTATTTT,CASSVQVADTQYF
TRBJ1-4,NA,12,TRBV2,NA,TGTGCCAGCAAGATCTATAATGAAAAACTGTTTTTT,CASKIYNEKLFF
TRBJ1-1,NA,10,TRBV20-1,NA,TGCAGTGCTAGGAGCCATGAAGCTTTCTTT,CSARSHEAFF
TRBJ2-7,NA,12,TRBV30,NA,TGTGCCTGGAGCGCGAGCTCCTACGAGCAGTACTTC,CAWSASSYEQYF
TRBJ2-2,TRBD1,14,TRBV5-4,few,TGTGCCAGCAGCCGACAGGGGGCCACCGGGGAGCTGTTTTTT,CASSRQGATGELFF
TRBJ2-7,TRBD2,15,TRBV11-2,NA,TGTGCCAGCAGCCTTCAGACTAGCGGGGCGTTTCGGCAGTACTTC,CASSLQTSGAFRQYF
TRBJ2-3,TRBD1,13,TRBV6-5,few,TGTGCCAGCAGGGGACAGGGGTCAGATACGCAGTATTTT,CASRGQGSDTQYF
TRBJ2-6,NA,13,TRBV6-5,NA,TGTGCCAGTCAGGGGTACGGGGCCAACGTCCTGACTTTC,CASQGYGANVLTF
TRBJ2-3,NA,13,TRBV15,few,TGTGCCACCGGGTCAGGGCCCGCAGATACGCAGTATTTT,CATGSGPADTQYF
TRBJ2-2,NA,14,TRBV9,NA,TGTGCCAGCAGCGTAGAACAGGCCACCGGGGAGCTGTTTTTT,CASSVEQATGELFF
TRBJ2-1,NA,16,TRBV19,few,TGTGCCAGTAGTATAGGTGCGGGACCTCTAGTCCATGAGCAGTTCTTC,CASSIGAGPLVHEQFF
TRBJ2-7,TRBD2,18,TRBV7-8,few,TGTGCCAGCAGCCGCAGTAGGGGTCGCGGGAGGGCCTTGGACGAGCAGTACTTC,CASSRSRGRGRALDEQYF